A selection of T cell receptor beta chains follows, all from one sample in a study of shared clonotypes between healthy human individuals. Libraries were prepared by immunoSEQ multiplex PCR; TCRdb keeps only in-frame clonotypes and omits some of them. The sample consists of 300,000 to 350,000 clones, less than 75% of them appearing once. Sequences were obtained from memory CD4+ T cells sorted from blood. Every receptor here comes from a man aged 25-45 years in good health. Each CDR3 is given with its conserved first and last residue. The D gene is left open where the match is weak. Size is omitted from some rows. Given values are once, few, many or a class for expanded clones.

TRBJ2-7,.,TRBV15,.,TGTGCCACCAGCGGGAACACTCGGTACGAGCAGTACTTC,CATSGNTRYEQYF
TRBJ2-1,.,TRBV5-1,.,TGCGCCAGCAGCTTGGGACAGAGGGATGAGCAGTTCTTC,CASSLGQRDEQFF
TRBJ2-5,TRBD1,TRBV10-3,.,TGTGCCATCAGTGAGTCCCAGGGGGCTACCCAGTACTTC,CAISESQGATQYF
TRBJ2-7,TRBD2,TRBV6-5,.,TGTGCCAGCAGTTTCTTTATAGCGGGAGGGGGAGAGCAGTACTTC,CASSFFIAGGGEQYF
TRBJ2-3,.,TRBV18,.,TGTGCCAGCTCACCACCCTCGCTCGGCGGGGATACGCAGTATTTT,CASSPPSLGGDTQYF
TRBJ2-1,TRBD1,TRBV10-3,.,TGTGCCATCAGTGAGAGGGGGCAAACCTATGAGCAGTTCTTC,CAISERGQTYEQFF
TRBJ1-1,.,TRBV5-3,.,TGTGCCAGAAGCATGGGAGGGAGCGAGACAGCTTTCTTT,CARSMGGSETAFF
TRBJ2-1,.,TRBV5-1,.,TGCGCCAGCAGCTCCACTTTGTCCCGTTCGAGCTCCTACAATGAGCAGTTCTTC,CASSSTLSRSSSYNEQFF
TRBJ2-3,TRBD2,TRBV28,.,TGTGCCAGCAGCCCGGGACTAGCGGGAGGGGGCACAGATACGCAGTATTTT,CASSPGLAGGGTDTQYF
TRBJ1-2,TRBD1,TRBV27,.,TGTGCCAGCAGTTTATCGGGACAGCTTAACTATGGCTACACCTTC,CASSLSGQLNYGYTF
TRBJ2-3,.,TRBV11-2,few,TGTGCCAGCGACGAGAACGTGATAGATACGCAGTATTTT,CASDENVIDTQYF
TRBJ2-2,TRBD2,TRBV14,.,TGTGCCAGCAGCCCTAGACTAGCGGTATTTCCCGGGGAGCTGTTTTTT,CASSPRLAVFPGELFF
TRBJ2-2,.,TRBV5-4,.,TGTGCCAGCAGCTTGGTTGGCGTAACCGGGGAGCTGTTTTTT,CASSLVGVTGELFF
TRBJ2-2,.,TRBV7-7,.,TGTGCCAGCAGCTCCCGGGACACCGGGGAGCTGTTTTTT,CASSSRDTGELFF
TRBJ1-5,.,TRBV6-6,.,TGTGCCAGCAGTCGGCCGAGTCAGCCCCAGCATTTT,CASSRPSQPQHF
TRBJ2-5,.,TRBV7-9,once,TGTGCCAGCTGGGTTCAAGAGACCCAGTACTTC,CASWVQETQYF
TRBJ2-3,TRBD1,TRBV7-8,.,TGTGCCAGCAGCTTAGTCTGGACAGGTTGGACAGATACGCAGTATTTT,CASSLVWTGWTDTQYF
TRBJ1-5,.,TRBV28,.,TGTGCCAGCAGTCTCGGTCCGAGAGGGAATCAGCCCCAGCATTTT,CASSLGPRGNQPQHF
TRBJ2-1,TRBD2,TRBV5-4,.,TGTGCCAGCAGCCCGTCGGGGGGCTACAATGAGCAGTTCTTC,CASSPSGGYNEQFF
TRBJ2-7,TRBD1,TRBV14,.,TGTGCCAGCAGCCAAGATGGCAGGGGGATCTACGAGCAGTACTTC,CASSQDGRGIYEQYF
TRBJ2-2,TRBD2,TRBV19,few,TGTGCCAGTAGTATCATTACTAGCGGTCACACCGGGGAGCTGTTTTTT,CASSIITSGHTGELFF
TRBJ2-7,.,TRBV7-6,.,TGTGCCAGCAGCTTAGGTCGAGGGGGTAGCGGCCAAGGGCAGTTCTACGAGCAGTACTTC,CASSLGRGGSGQGQFYEQYF
TRBJ1-5,.,TRBV5-1,few,TGCGCCAGCAGTCCGGGCGGTCAGGATCGACCCCAGCATTTT,CASSPGGQDRPQHF